This is a list of T cell receptor beta chains from one sample in a study of neoadjuvant anti-PD-1 for oral cavity cancer. Repertoires were generated with immunoSEQ multiplex PCR, while TCRdb's copy carries only in-frame clones and drops some. The sample shows about 14,000 clones, 66% of them seen only once. The input for sequencing was PBMCs, taken before nivolumab (anti-PD-1) treatment. Receptors originate from a person between 40 and 79 years old with oral cavity squamous cell carcinoma. Both conserved end residues are part of each CDR3. A D gene is named only where the DNA matches it firmly. Clone size is given for some rows only: seen once, a few or many times, or a class if the clone is expanded.

- TRBD1 TRBJ1-1 TRBV18 TGTGCCAGCTCACCAGGACAGGGCTCACCCCAGAACACTGAAGCTTTCTTT CASSPGQGSPQNTEAFF
- - TRBJ1-1 TRBV29-1 TGCAGCGTTAGGAACGGGTGGGGCACTGAAGCTTTCTTT CSVRNGWGTEAFF
- - TRBJ2-7 TRBV18 TGTGCCAGCTCACCACCGTGGCAGAACTACGAGCAGTACTTC CASSPPWQNYEQYF
- TRBD1 TRBJ1-2 TRBV19 TGTGCCAGTAGTCTAGGACAGGGAGCAGCTAACTATGGCTACACCTTC CASSLGQGAANYGYTF
few - TRBJ1-6 TRBV7-6 TGTGCCAGCAGCTTATATACGAATTCACCCCTCCACTTT CASSLYTNSPLHF
- - TRBJ1-1 TRBV5-4 TGTGCCAGCAGCTCCCAGGGACAAGCTTTCTTT CASSSQGQAFF
- TRBD2 TRBJ2-7 TRBV7-6 TGTGCCAGCACTGGACTAGCGGGGGGGAGGTCCTACGAGCAGTACTTC CASTGLAGGRSYEQYF
few - TRBJ1-1 TRBV6-1 TGTGCCAGCAGAAATTATGTCGGGGACACTGAAGCTTTCTTT CASRNYVGDTEAFF
- TRBD1 TRBJ1-5 TRBV29-1 TGCAGCGTTGGACAGGGGGGACAGCCCCAGCATTTT CSVGQGGQPQHF
once TRBD1 TRBJ2-1 TRBV4-2 TGTGCCAGCAGCCAAGGTCAGGGACAGAATTACAATGAGCAGTTCTTC CASSQGQGQNYNEQFF
- - TRBJ2-3 TRBV7-9 TGTGCCAGCAGCTTCGCAGATACGCAGTATTTT CASSFADTQYF
- TRBD2 TRBJ2-1 TRBV28 TGTGCCAGCAGTTTATGGGGGACTAGCGGGGACAATGAGCAGTTCTTC CASSLWGTSGDNEQFF
once - TRBJ1-5 TRBV4-2 TGTGCCAGCAGCCCCGAGGGGACACCACTCGTGCAGCCCCAGCATTTT CASSPEGTPLVQPQHF
few TRBD1 TRBJ1-5 TRBV5-1 TGCGCCAGCAGCCCCGGACAGGGGCCGAATCAGCCCCAGCATTTT CASSPGQGPNQPQHF
- TRBD2 TRBJ2-2 TRBV27 TGTGCCAGCAGTTTGCCCGGACTAGCGGGAGCTCCCGGGGAGCTGTTTTTT CASSLPGLAGAPGELFF
- - TRBJ2-3 TRBV2 TGTGCCAGCAGCCTAGGGGGGGACCTCTACACAGATACGCAGTATTTT CASSLGGDLYTDTQYF
few - TRBJ1-3 TRBV7-2 TGTGCCAGCAGCTCGGACTGGTTGTCCGGAAACACCATATATTTT CASSSDWLSGNTIYF
- TRBD2 TRBJ2-4 TRBV5-6 TGTGCCAGCAGCTTGGAGTTGCTAGCGGGAGGCACCAAAAACATTCAGTACTTC CASSLELLAGGTKNIQYF
- TRBD1 TRBJ2-2 TRBV5-1 TGCGCCAGCAGCTTGGGGCAGGGGGCGCGGACCGGGGAGCTGTTTTTT CASSLGQGARTGELFF